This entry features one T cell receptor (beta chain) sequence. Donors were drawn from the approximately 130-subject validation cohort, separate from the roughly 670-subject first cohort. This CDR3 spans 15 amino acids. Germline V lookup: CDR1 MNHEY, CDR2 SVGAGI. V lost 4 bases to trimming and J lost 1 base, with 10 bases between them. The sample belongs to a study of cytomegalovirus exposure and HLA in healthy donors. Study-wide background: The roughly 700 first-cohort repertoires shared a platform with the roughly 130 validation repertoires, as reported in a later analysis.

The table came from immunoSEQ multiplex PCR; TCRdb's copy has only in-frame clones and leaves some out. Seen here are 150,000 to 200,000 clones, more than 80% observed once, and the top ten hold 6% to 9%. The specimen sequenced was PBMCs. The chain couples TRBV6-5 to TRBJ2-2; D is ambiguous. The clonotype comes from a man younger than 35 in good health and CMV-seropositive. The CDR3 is CASSFLEMNTGELFF. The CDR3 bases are TGTGCCAGCAGTTTCCTAGAGATGAACACCGGGGAGCTGTTTTTT.